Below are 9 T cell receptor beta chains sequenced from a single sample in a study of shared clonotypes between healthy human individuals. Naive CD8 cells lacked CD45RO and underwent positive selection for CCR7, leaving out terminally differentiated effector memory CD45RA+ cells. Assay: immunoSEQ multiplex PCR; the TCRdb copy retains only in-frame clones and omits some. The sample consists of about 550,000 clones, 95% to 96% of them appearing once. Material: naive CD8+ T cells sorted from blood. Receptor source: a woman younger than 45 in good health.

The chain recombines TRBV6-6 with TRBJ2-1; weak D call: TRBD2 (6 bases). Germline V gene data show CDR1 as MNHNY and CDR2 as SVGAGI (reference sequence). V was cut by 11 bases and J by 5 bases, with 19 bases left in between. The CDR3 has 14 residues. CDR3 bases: TGTGCCGCCGGGTGGGGAGGAATCCACAATGAGCAGTTCTTC. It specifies CAAGWGGIHNEQFF.

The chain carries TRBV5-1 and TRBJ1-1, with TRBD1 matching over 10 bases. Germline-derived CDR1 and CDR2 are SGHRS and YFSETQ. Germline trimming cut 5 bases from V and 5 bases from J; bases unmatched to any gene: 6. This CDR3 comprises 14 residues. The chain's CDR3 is CASREGQGRTEAFF. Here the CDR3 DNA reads TGCGCCAGCAGAGAGGGACAGGGGAGAACTGAAGCTTTCTTT. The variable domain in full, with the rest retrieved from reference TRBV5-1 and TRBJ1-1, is KAGVTQTPRYLIKTRGQQVTLSCSPISGHRSVSWYQQTPGQGLQFLFEYFSETQRNKGNFPGRFSGRQFSNSRSEMNVSTLELGDSALYLCASREGQGRTEAFFGQGTRLTVV.

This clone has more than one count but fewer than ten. The CDR3 sequence: CASFPGTQYSTDTQYF. Written as DNA, the CDR3 is TGTGCCAGCTTTCCCGGGACTCAATATAGCACAGATACGCAGTATTTT. The gene calls are TRBV5-4 and TRBJ2-3; D perhaps matches TRBD2 (6 bases). Trimming took 7 bases from V and 0 from J, leaving 18 bases between them. Germline V gives CDR1 SGHNT, CDR2 YYREEE (reference sequence). The CDR3 has 16 amino acids.

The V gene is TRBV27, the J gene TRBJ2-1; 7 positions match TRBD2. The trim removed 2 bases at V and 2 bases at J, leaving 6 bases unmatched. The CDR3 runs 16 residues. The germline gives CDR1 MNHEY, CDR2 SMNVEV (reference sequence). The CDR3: CASSLQTSRTYNEQFF. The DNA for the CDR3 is TGTGCCAGCAGTTTACAGACTAGCCGAACCTACAATGAGCAGTTCTTC.

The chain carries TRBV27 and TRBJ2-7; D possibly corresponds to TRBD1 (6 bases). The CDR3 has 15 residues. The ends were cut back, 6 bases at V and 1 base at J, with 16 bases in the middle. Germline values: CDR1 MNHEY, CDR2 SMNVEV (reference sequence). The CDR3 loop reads CASSMGRGGSYEQYF. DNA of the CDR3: TGTGCCAGCAGCATGGGAAGAGGGGGTTCCTACGAGCAGTACTTC.

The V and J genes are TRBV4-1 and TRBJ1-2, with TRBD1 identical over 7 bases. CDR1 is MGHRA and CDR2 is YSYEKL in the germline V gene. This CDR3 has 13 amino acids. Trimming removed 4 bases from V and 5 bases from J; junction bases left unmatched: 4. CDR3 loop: CASSPQGGYGYTF. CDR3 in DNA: TGCGCCAGCAGCCCCCAGGGGGGTTATGGCTACACCTTC.

The CDR3 spells CASSQVASTGGRGDIQYF. Here the CDR3 DNA reads TGCGCCAGCAGCCAAGTAGCGTCCACAGGTGGCCGAGGGGACATTCAGTACTTC. The chain joins TRBV4-1 to TRBJ2-4, with D tentatively TRBD1 or TRBD2 (5 bases each). V dropped 1 base and J dropped 8 bases, with 24 bases sitting between them. Germline V gives CDR1 MGHRA, CDR2 YSYEKL. This CDR3 is 18 amino acids long.

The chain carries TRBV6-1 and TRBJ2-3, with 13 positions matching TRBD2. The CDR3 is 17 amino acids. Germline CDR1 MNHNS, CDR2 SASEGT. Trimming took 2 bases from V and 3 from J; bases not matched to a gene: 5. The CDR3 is CASSEPRLAGGTDTQYF. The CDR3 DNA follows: TGTGCCAGCAGTGAACCCAGACTAGCGGGAGGAACAGATACGCAGTATTTT.

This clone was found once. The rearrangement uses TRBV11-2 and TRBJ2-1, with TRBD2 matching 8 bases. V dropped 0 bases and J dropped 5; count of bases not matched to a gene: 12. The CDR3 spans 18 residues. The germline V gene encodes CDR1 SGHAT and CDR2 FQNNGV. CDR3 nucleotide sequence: TGTGCCAGCAGCTTAGATTGGGTTGCAGCGGGAGCGAACAATGAGCAGTTCTTC. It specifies CASSLDWVAAGANNEQFF.